This T cell receptor (beta chain) is from a study of blood T cell repertoires in COVID-19. Overall study context: T cells, B-cell-depleted T cells, or PBMCs supplied cDNA or gDNA.

Per the study methods: Using reference gene primer amplification, nucleated cell counts were estimated. Measured with immunoSEQ multiplex PCR; TCRdb has only the in-frame clones, and not every one. D and trimming were read from the DNA, whereas the V and J calls and clone size are those reported in that table. The data show just over 650,000 clones, about nine tenths seen once. The TCR originated in a woman aged 18 to 35 with acute or convalescent COVID-19. The sample comprised peripheral blood.

The CDR3 spells CASSNEGGNEQFF. CDR3 bases: TGTGCCAGCAGTAACGAGGGAGGCAATGAGCAGTTCTTC. This rearrangement joins TRBV27 to TRBJ2-1; D might be TRBD2 (6 bases). This CDR3 region has 13 residues. CDR1 is MNHEY and CDR2 is SMNVEV in the germline V gene (reference sequence). V gave up 5 bases and J gave up 6 bases, with 11 bases separating them.